This T cell receptor (beta chain) was captured in a study of CD8+CD57+ T cells in acquired aplastic anemia. The CDR3 is 15 residues long. Trimming removed 3 bases at V and 4 bases at J, with 18 bases between. Germline CDR1 reads DFQATT; CDR2 reads SNEGSKA (reference sequence). Genomic DNA provided the template from which TCR beta VDJ and CDR3 profiles were obtained. TCRdb re-called the reads with MiXCR, one entry per CDR3 protein. Seen here are 350,000 to 450,000 distinct CDR3 sequences, 55% to 75% observed once, and the top ten hold 4%. The sample comprised sorted CD4+, CD8+, or CD8+CD57+ T cells (not recorded which) from PBMCs. The chain combines TRBV20-1 with TRBJ1-1; D is undetermined. The TCR originated in a human donor in good health, serving as a control. CDR3 amino acids: CSARDPDELFTEAFF. CDR3 nucleotide sequence: TGCAGTGCTAGGGATCCTGACGAGCTGTTCACTGAAGCTTTCTTT.